These 28 T cell receptor beta chains originate from one sample sequenced in a study of response to subunit inactivated influenza vaccine. TCRdb redid the calling of the RT-PCR reads with MiXCR, one entry per CDR3 protein. The sample shows about 520,000 distinct CDR3 sequences, roughly 25% of them seen only once. The sequencing here drew on CD4+ T cells sorted from PBMCs, taken more than 4 days after vaccination. These receptors were taken from a man in his forties or fifties who received an inactivated influenza vaccine.

This sequence joins TRBV19 and TRBJ1-5; 7 bases match TRBD1. This CDR3 has 15 residues. Unmatched junction bases numbered 4, after V lost 3 bases and J lost 2 bases. The V gene's germline CDR1 is LNHDA and CDR2 SQIVND (reference sequence). The CDR3 nucleotides read TGTGCCAGTAGTATTAGACAGGGTGGCAATCAGCCCCAGCATTTT. It translates to CASSIRQGGNQPQHF.

The sample holds a few counts of this clonotype. This chain uses TRBV20-1 with TRBJ2-1, with 8 bases fitting TRBD2. CDR1 is DFQATT, CDR2 SNEGSKA, per germline (reference sequence). V lost 3 bases and J lost 4; bases outside the gene matches: 5. The CDR3 consists of 14 residues. CDR3: CSARSGGPYNEQFF. In DNA, the CDR3 is TGCAGTGCTAGGTCGGGAGGGCCTTACAATGAGCAGTTCTTC.

The sample holds a few counts of this clonotype. This sequence joins TRBV29-1 and TRBJ2-1; the match to TRBD2 covers 9 bases. Germline V gene data show CDR1 as SQVTM and CDR2 as ANQGSEA. V trimming: 6 bases; J trimming: 4 bases; junction bases outside the gene matches: 13. The CDR3 is made up of 16 amino acids. The CDR3 DNA follows: TGCAGCGTCCCCGCCGGGACTAGCACGATATACAATGAGCAGTTCTTC. Translated, it gives CSVPAGTSTIYNEQFF.

The chain combines TRBV7-9 with TRBJ1-6; TRBD1 matches 7 bases. This CDR3 spans 16 amino acids. In germline, CDR1 is SEHNR, CDR2 FQNEAQ (reference sequence). The junction had 10 bases not matched to a gene; V was cut back by 3 bases and J by 8 bases. CDR3 sequence reads: CASSFRGDRGDSPLHF. The CDR3 DNA reads as TGTGCCAGCAGCTTCCGGGGGGACAGAGGGGATTCACCCCTCCACTTT.

This clonotype was observed a few times. The J gene is TRBJ2-4, the V gene TRBV4-3, with 11 nucleotides matching TRBD2. The CDR3 totals 17 residues. The germline V gene has CDR1 LGHNA and CDR2 YSLEER. V shed 4 bases, J shed 6 bases, and the junction held 11 bases outside the gene matches. The CDR3 DNA sequence: TGCGCCAGCAGCCTAACCGGGACTAGCGGAGGGGGAAACATTCAGTACTTC. This translates into CASSLTGTSGGGNIQYF.

This clonotype was detected a few times. V and J are TRBV7-2 and TRBJ2-1, with 8 bases identical to TRBD2. The germline gives CDR1 SGHTA, CDR2 FQGNSA. The CDR3 covers 16 residues. The junction had 9 bases not matched to a gene; V was cut back by 4 bases and J by 4 bases. Here the CDR3 DNA reads TGTGCCAGCAGCTACCAAGCGGGAGTTCAATACAATGAGCAGTTCTTC. Translating it yields CASSYQAGVQYNEQFF.

The chain couples TRBV7-3 to TRBJ2-1; TRBD2 matches at 9 bases. The V gene end was trimmed by 2 bases and the J gene end by 4 bases; junction bases not matched to a gene: 6. The CDR3 runs to 16 residues. Germline CDR1 and CDR2: SGHTA and FQGTGA. The chain's CDR3 is CASSLDAGGRYNEQFF. CDR3 in DNA: TGTGCCAGCAGCTTAGATGCGGGAGGGAGATACAATGAGCAGTTCTTC.

The chain links TRBV7-9 to TRBJ2-5; D not certain. The V end was cut by 5 bases, the J end by 2 bases, with 21 bases between. This CDR3 has 17 amino acids. Germline CDR1 reads SEHNR; CDR2 reads FQNEAQ (reference sequence). The CDR3 DNA sequence: TGTGCCAGCAGCAAACCCCGCGAGGCCCACATACAAGAGACCCAGTACTTC. Amino acids: CASSKPREAHIQETQYF.

The gene calls are TRBV12-3 or TRBV12-4 and TRBJ1-1; maybe TRBD1 (5 bases). The CDR3 runs to 15 residues. V shed 5 bases and J shed 3 bases, with 16 bases lying between them. CDR3 DNA: TGTGCCAGCAGTATACCAGGGAGGGAAGACACTGAAGCTTTCTTT. This codes for CASSIPGREDTEAFF.

The rearrangement joins TRBV9 to TRBJ1-1, with a possible D match to TRBD1 (5 bases). The V gene lost 1 base and the J gene lost 1 base, with 11 bases spanning the gap. This CDR3 comprises 15 residues. Germline V gene lookup returns CDR1 SGDLS and CDR2 YYNGEE. The CDR3 DNA reads TGTGCCAGCAGCGTAAGAGCGGGGCGGAACACTGAAGCTTTCTTT. It encodes CASSVRAGRNTEAFF.

The CDR3: CASSVLAGGPGFAFF. The CDR3 nucleotides are TGTGCCAGCAGTGTCCTAGCGGGGGGGCCGGGATTCGCGTTCTTC. The gene calls are TRBV28 and TRBJ2-1; 12 nucleotides match TRBD2. This CDR3 comprises 15 residues. J lost 15 bases, V lost 5 bases, and 14 bases had no gene match. In germline, CDR1 is MDHEN, CDR2 SYDVKM.

This clonotype was recorded a few times. The chain employs TRBV4-1 and TRBJ1-2, with 7 bases lining up with TRBD1. V shed 2 bases and J 4 bases; nucleotides not matched to a gene: 7. Germline V gives CDR1 MGHRA, CDR2 YSYEKL. The CDR3 loop spans 15 amino acids. Written as DNA, the CDR3 is TGCGCCAGCAGCCAATTTGGACAGGTCCTCTATGGCTACACCTTC. It specifies CASSQFGQVLYGYTF.

The chain carries TRBV28 and TRBJ1-4; no clear D. V gave up 3 bases and J gave up 8 bases, with 16 bases separating them. Germline lookup yields CDR1 MDHEN and CDR2 SYDVKM. CDR3 length equals 15 residues. The CDR3 sequence: CASSFAGLNDEKLFF. Written as DNA, the CDR3 is TGTGCCAGCAGTTTCGCGGGTCTTAACGACGAAAAACTGTTTTTT.

On this clonotype itself: Relative to the germline gene, one junction end is altered; a read error may explain this. The J gene is TRBJ2-3, the V gene TRBV5-1; D assignment may be TRBD1 or TRBD2 (5 bases each). The CDR3 runs 15 residues. The germline gives CDR1 SGHRS, CDR2 YFSETQ. The CDR3 DNA reads TGCGCCGGCAGCTTAACGGGACCGAGCACAGATACGCAGTATTTT. Protein: CAGSLTGPSTDTQYF.

This chain links TRBV5-1 with TRBJ1-6, with TRBD1 matching over 9 bases. V lost 0 bases and J lost 6; bases outside the gene matches: 7. The germline gives CDR1 SGHRS, CDR2 YFSETQ. CDR3 size: 17 residues. The CDR3 DNA follows: TGCGCCAGCAGCTTGGATATAGGGGGACAGGGTAATTCACCCCTCCACTTT. Encoded protein: CASSLDIGGQGNSPLHF.

This clonotype was recorded a few times. The chain carries TRBV14 and TRBJ2-1; D remains unclear. Germline loops: CDR1 SGHDN, CDR2 FVKESK. CDR3 size: 15 residues. Trimming shortened V by 1 base and J by 5 bases, and 12 bases separated the two germline ends. This CDR3 is CASSQVGFRNNEQFF. CDR3 bases: TGTGCCAGCAGCCAAGTCGGGTTTCGTAACAATGAGCAGTTCTTC.

This CDR3 is CASSVGLDGPQANYGYTF. The CDR3 coding sequence is TGTGCCAGCAGCGTAGGGCTTGATGGCCCCCAAGCTAACTATGGCTACACCTTC. The rearrangement joins TRBV9 to TRBJ1-2; D unresolved. CDR1 is SGDLS, CDR2 YYNGEE, per germline. The CDR3 extends over 18 amino acids. V was trimmed by 0 bases and J by 0 bases, leaving 18 bases between them.

The rearrangement joins TRBV5-1 to TRBJ1-4; TRBD1 might be the D (5 bases). The germline V gene has CDR1 SGHRS and CDR2 YFSETQ. CDR3 size: 14 residues. With 0 bases removed from V and 8 bases from J, the gap between germline ends came to 11 bases. The DNA of the CDR3 is TGCGCCAGCAGCTTGGATCAGGGACGCGAAAAACTGTTTTTT. It is translated as CASSLDQGREKLFF.

This clonotype was detected only a few times. The rearrangement links TRBV5-1 to TRBJ2-5; the match to TRBD1 covers 7 bases. The junction had 4 bases not matched to a gene; V was cut back by 0 bases and J by 2 bases. This CDR3 contains 15 residues. Per germline, CDR1 SGHRS and CDR2 YFSETQ. The CDR3 region has the DNA TGCGCCAGCAGCTTGGGGACAGGCCAGCAAGAGACCCAGTACTTC. Its protein product is CASSLGTGQQETQYF.

This clonotype showed up many times. The J gene is TRBJ2-2, the V gene TRBV29-1; perhaps TRBD1 as D (7 bases). This CDR3 spans 14 amino acids. Trimming removed 4 bases at V and 0 bases at J, with 9 bases between. From germline, CDR1 is SQVTM and CDR2 ANQGSEA. This CDR3 reads CSVGGTANTGELFF. CDR3 coding DNA: TGCAGCGTTGGCGGGACAGCGAACACCGGGGAGCTGTTTTTT.

This clonotype was found a few times. The chain links TRBV18 to TRBJ2-1, with 7 bases that match TRBD2. The J segment lost 10 bases and the V segment lost 3 bases, leaving 6 bases of the junction unmatched. The CDR3 is 13 amino acids. CDR1 KGHSH and CDR2 LQKENI come from the germline V gene. CDR3 bases: TGTGCCAGCTCACCGAACGCGGGGGACGAGCAGTTCTTC. Protein product: CASSPNAGDEQFF.

The genes are TRBV5-5 and TRBJ2-1, with D perhaps given as TRBD1 or TRBD2 (5 bases each). The ends were cut back, 5 bases at V and 10 bases at J, with 13 bases in the middle. Per the germline V gene, CDR1 is SGHKS and CDR2 is YYEKEE (reference sequence). The CDR3 has 12 residues. The CDR3 nucleotides read TGTGCCAGCAGGGGGACCAGCAGGGAGCAGTTCTTC. Translated, it gives CASRGTSREQFF. Based on the CDR3 plus reference TRBV5-5 and TRBJ2-1, the full variable domain is DAGVTQSPTHLIKTRGQQVTLRCSPISGHKSVSWYQQVLGQGPQFIFQYYEKEERGRGNFPDRFSARQFPNYSSELNVNALLLGDSALYLCASRGTSREQFFGPGTRLTVL.

This rearrangement joins TRBV24-1 to TRBJ2-2; D might be TRBD2 (6 bases). This CDR3 has 15 residues. Deletions cut 4 bases from V and 6 bases from J, with 14 bases between. Germline CDR1 and CDR2: KGHDR and SFDVKD. The CDR3 loop is CATSDPGTAAGELFF. The CDR3 bases are TGTGCCACCAGTGACCCCGGGACTGCTGCCGGGGAGCTGTTTTTT.

The chain carries TRBV7-9 and TRBJ1-1; no clear D gene. CDR3 length equals 16 residues. Germline CDR1 SEHNR, CDR2 FQNEAQ (reference sequence). V was cut by 3 bases and J by 0 bases, with 14 bases left in between. DNA for the CDR3: TGTGCCAGCAGCTTCCCGACGGACTCCATGAACACTGAAGCTTTCTTT. Amino acid sequence: CASSFPTDSMNTEAFF.

This clonotype was found many times. The V and J genes are TRBV6-5 and TRBJ1-4; D remains unclear. Trimming took off 3 bases at V and 4 bases at J, with 9 bases between the two ends. Germline V lookup: CDR1 MNHEY, CDR2 SVGAGI. This CDR3 has 14 residues. CDR3 in DNA: TGTGCCAGCAGTTATCTGCAGTTTAATGAAAAACTGTTTTTT. This codes for CASSYLQFNEKLFF.

This chain connects TRBV12-3 or TRBV12-4 to TRBJ2-3; the D is unclear. This CDR3 comprises 15 residues. With 1 base removed from V and 3 bases from J, the gap between germline ends came to 11 bases. CDR3 coding DNA: TGTGCCAGCAGTTTAGGTCTCGGGCGGACAGATACGCAGTATTTT. The encoded protein is CASSLGLGRTDTQYF.

V gene TRBV5-5 combines with J gene TRBJ2-7; D gene unclear. Germline V lookup: CDR1 SGHKS, CDR2 YYEKEE (reference sequence). Between the trimmed V and J ends, which lost 4 bases and 3 bases, there was a span of 14 bases. The CDR3 extends over 14 amino acids. The CDR3 spells CASSTRTGNYEQYF. CDR3 sequence (DNA): TGTGCCAGCAGCACCCGGACCGGTAACTACGAGCAGTACTTC.

This clonotype turned up a few times. This sequence joins TRBV7-2 and TRBJ2-3; D not resolved. The CDR3 consists of 17 residues. Germline loops: CDR1 SGHTA, CDR2 FQGNSA. Trimming took off 1 base at V and 3 bases at J, with 17 bases between the two ends. CDR3 in amino acids: CASSLGNLRSATDTQYF. The CDR3, as DNA: TGTGCCAGCAGCTTAGGTAATCTGCGGTCAGCAACAGATACGCAGTATTTT.